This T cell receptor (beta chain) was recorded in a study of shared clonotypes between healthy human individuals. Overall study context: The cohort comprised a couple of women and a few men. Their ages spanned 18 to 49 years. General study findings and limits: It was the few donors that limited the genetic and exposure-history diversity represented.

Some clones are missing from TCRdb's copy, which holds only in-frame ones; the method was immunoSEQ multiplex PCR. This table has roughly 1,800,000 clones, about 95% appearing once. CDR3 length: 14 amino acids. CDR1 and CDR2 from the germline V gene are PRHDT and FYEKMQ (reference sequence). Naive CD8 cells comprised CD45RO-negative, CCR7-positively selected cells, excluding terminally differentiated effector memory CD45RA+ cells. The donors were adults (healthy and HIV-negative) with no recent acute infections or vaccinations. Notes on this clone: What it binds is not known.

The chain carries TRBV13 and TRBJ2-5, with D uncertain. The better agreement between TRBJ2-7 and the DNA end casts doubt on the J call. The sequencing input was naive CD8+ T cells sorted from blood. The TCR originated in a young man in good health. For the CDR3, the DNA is TGTGCCAGCAGCGCTGGGCTCGCCTCCTACGAGCAGTACTTC. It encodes CASSAGLASYEQYF.